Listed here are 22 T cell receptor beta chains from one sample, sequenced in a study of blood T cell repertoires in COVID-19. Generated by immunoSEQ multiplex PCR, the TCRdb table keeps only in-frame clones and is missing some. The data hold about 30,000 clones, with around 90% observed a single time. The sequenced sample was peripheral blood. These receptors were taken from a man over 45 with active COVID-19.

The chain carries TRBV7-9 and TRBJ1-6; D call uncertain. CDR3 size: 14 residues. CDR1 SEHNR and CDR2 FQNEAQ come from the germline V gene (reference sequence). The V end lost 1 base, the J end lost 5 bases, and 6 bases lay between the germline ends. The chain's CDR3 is CASSLDSNNSPLHF. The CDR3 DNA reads TGTGCCAGCAGCTTAGACAGTAATAATTCACCCCTCCACTTT.

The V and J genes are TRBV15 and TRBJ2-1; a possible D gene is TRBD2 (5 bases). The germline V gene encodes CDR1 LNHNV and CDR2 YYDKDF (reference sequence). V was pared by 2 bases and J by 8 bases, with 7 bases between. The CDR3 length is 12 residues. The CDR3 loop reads CATSRSGDEQFF. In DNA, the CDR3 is TGTGCCACCAGCAGATCCGGGGATGAGCAGTTCTTC.

The CDR3 protein is CASSSRRTSFPGELFF. Written as DNA, the CDR3 is TGTGCCAGCAGCTCCCGTCGTACTAGCTTTCCCGGGGAGCTGTTTTTT. J is TRBJ2-2 and V is TRBV5-4, with a weak D call TRBD2 (6 bases). V was clipped by 3 bases and J by 6 bases, with 18 bases between them. CDR3 length: 16 amino acids. CDR1 is SGHNT, CDR2 YYREEE, per germline (reference sequence).

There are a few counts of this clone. DNA of the CDR3: TGTGCCAGCAACCTGTGGGGGACTAGCGGGTCCGGGGAGCTGTTTTTT. Translated: CASNLWGTSGSGELFF. The gene calls are TRBV3-1 (or the pseudogene TRBV3-2) and TRBJ2-2, with TRBD2 matching over 12 bases. The CDR3 runs to 16 residues. Looked up from germline, CDR1 is LGHDT and CDR2 is YNNKEL (reference sequence). The J segment lost 6 bases and the V segment lost 7 bases, leaving 9 bases of the junction unmatched.

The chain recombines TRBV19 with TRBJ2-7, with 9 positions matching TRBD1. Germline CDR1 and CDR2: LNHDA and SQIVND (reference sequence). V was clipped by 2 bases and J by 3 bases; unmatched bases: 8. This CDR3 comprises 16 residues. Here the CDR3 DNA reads TGTGCCAGTAGTATAACCCTCGACAGGGGGGGCTACGAGCAGTACTTC. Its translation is CASSITLDRGGYEQYF.

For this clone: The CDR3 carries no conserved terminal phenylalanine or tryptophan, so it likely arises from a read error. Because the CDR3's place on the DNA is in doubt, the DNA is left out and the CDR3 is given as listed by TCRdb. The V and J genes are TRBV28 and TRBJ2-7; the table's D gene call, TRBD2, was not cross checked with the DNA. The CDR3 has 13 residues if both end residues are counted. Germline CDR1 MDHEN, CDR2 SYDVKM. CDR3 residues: CASSLWAGGYRKA.

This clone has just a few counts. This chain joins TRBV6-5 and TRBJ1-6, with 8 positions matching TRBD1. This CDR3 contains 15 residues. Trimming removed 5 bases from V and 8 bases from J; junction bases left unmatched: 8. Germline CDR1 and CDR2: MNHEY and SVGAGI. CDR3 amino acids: CASSPLQGVDSPLHF. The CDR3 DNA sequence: TGTGCCAGCAGTCCCCTACAGGGGGTGGATTCACCCCTCCACTTT.

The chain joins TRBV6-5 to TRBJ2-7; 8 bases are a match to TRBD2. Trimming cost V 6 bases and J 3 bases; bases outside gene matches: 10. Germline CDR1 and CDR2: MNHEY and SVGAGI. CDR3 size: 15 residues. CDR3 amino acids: CASSPRTSPNYEQYF. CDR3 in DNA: TGTGCCAGCAGCCCACGGACTAGCCCGAACTACGAGCAGTACTTC.

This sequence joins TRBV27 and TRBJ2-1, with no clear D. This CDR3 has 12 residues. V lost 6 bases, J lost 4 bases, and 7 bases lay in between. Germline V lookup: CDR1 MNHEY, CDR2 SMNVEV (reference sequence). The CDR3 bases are TGTGCCAGCAGCCCCGGGTACAATGAGCAGTTCTTC. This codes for CASSPGYNEQFF.

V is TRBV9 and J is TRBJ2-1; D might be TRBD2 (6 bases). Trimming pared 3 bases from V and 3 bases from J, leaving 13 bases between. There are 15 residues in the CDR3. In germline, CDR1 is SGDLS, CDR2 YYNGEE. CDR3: CASSAPPGLYNEQFF. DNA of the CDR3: TGTGCCAGCAGCGCGCCCCCGGGACTCTACAATGAGCAGTTCTTC.

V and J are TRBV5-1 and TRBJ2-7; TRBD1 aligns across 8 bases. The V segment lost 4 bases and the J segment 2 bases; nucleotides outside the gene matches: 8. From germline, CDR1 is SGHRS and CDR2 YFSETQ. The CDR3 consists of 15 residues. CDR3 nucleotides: TGCGCCAGCAGCACTAGGACAGGGAGCCCCTACGAGCAGTACTTC. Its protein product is CASSTRTGSPYEQYF.

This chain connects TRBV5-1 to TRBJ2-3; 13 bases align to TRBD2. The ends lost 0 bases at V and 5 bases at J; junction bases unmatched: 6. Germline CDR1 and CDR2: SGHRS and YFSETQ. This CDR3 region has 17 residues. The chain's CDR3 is CASSLVKLAGGLDTQYF. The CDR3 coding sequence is TGCGCCAGCAGCTTGGTCAAACTAGCGGGGGGGTTAGATACGCAGTATTTT.

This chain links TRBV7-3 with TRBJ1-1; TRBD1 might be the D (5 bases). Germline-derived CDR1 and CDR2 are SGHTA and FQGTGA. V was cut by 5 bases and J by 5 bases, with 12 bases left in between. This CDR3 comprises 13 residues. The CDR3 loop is CASSLPGVTEAFF. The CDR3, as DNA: TGTGCCAGCAGCCTACCGGGGGTTACTGAAGCTTTCTTT.

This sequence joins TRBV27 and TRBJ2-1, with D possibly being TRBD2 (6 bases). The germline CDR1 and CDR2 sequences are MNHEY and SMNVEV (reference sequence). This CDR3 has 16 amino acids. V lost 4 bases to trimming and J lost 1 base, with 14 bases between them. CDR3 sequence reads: CASSSKGTPSYNEQFF. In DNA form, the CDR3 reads TGTGCCAGCAGTTCTAAGGGGACTCCTTCCTACAATGAGCAGTTCTTC.

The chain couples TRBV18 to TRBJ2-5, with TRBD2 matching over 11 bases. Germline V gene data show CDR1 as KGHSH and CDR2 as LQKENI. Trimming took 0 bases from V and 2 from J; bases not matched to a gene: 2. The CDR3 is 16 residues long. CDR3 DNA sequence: TGTGCCAGCTCACCACCGAGACTAGCGGGGCAAGAGACCCAGTACTTC. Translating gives CASSPPRLAGQETQYF. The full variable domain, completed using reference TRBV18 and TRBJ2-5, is NAGVMQNPRHLVRRRGQEARLRCSPMKGHSHVYWYRQLPEEGLKFMVYLQKENIIDESGMPKERFSAEFPKEGPSILRIQQVVRGDSAAYFCASSPPRLAGQETQYFGPGTRLLVL.

In DNA, the CDR3 is TGTGCCAGCAGCGTGGACTTACCCCCAGATACGCAGTATTTT. Residues: CASSVDLPPDTQYF. The chain recombines TRBV3-1 (or the pseudogene TRBV3-2) with TRBJ2-3, with D possibly being TRBD2 (5 bases). CDR3 length equals 14 residues. V lost 5 bases and J lost 4, with 13 bases in between. The germline CDR1 and CDR2 sequences are LGHDT and YNNKEL (reference sequence).

The CDR3 DNA reads TGTGCCACCAGCAGGGGCAGCTACTACGAGCAGTACTTC. It codes for CATSRGSYYEQYF. The V gene is TRBV15, the J gene TRBJ2-7; D is undetermined. Trimming stripped 3 bases from V and 3 bases from J, with 9 bases between. The CDR3 extends over 13 amino acids. Per the germline V gene, CDR1 is LNHNV and CDR2 is YYDKDF (reference sequence).

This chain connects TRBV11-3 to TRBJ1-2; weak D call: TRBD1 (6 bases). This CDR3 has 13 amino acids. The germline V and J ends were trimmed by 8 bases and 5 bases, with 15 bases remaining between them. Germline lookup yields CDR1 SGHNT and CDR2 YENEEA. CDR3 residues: CASGVTGKYGYTF. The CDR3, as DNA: TGTGCCAGCGGGGTAACAGGGAAATATGGCTACACCTTC. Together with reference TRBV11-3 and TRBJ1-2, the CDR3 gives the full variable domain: EAGVVQSPRYKIIEKKQPVAFWCNPISGHNTLYWYLQNLGQGPELLIRYENEEAVDDSQLPKDRFSAERLKGVDSTLKIQPAELGDSAVYLCASGVTGKYGYTFGSGTRLTVV.

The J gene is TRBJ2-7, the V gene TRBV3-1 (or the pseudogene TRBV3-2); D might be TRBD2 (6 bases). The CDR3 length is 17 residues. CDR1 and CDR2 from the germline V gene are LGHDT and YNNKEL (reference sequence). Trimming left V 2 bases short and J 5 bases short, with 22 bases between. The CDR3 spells CASSQINRGFARNEQYF. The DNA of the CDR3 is TGTGCCAGCAGCCAAATAAATCGGGGGTTTGCACGGAACGAGCAGTACTTC.

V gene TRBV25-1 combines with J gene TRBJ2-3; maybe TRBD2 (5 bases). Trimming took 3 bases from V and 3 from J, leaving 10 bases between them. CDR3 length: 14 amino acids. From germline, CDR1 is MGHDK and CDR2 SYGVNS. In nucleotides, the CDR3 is TGTGCCAGCAGTGAGATCGAGGGAACAGATACGCAGTATTTT. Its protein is CASSEIEGTDTQYF.

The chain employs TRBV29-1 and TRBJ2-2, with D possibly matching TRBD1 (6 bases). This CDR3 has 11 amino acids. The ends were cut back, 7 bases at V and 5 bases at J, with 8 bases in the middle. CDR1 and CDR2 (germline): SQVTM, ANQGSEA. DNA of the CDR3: TGCAGCGCAGGACAGACCGGGGAGCTGTTTTTT. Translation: CSAGQTGELFF.

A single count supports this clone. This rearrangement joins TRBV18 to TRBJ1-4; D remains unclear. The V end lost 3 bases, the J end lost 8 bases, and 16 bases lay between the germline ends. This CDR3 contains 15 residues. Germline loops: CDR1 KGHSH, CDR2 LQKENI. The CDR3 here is CASSPSALPGEKLFF. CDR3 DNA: TGTGCCAGCTCACCTTCGGCCTTACCGGGGGAAAAACTGTTTTTT.